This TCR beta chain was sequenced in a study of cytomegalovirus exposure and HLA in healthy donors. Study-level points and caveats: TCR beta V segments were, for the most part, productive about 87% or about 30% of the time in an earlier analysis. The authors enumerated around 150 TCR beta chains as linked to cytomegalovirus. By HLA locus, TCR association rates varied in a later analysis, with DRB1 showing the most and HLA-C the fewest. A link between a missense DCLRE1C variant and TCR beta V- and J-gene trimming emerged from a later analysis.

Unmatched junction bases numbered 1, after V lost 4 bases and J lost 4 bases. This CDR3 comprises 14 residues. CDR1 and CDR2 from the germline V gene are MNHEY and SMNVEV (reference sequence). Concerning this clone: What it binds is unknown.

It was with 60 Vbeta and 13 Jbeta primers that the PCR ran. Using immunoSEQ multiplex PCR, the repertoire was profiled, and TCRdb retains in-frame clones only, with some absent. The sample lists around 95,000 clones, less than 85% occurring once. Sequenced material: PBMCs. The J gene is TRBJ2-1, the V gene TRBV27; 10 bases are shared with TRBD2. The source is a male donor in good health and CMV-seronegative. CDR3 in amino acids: CASSWTSGYNEQFF. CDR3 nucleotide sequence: TGTGCCAGCAGTTGGACTAGCGGTTACAATGAGCAGTTCTTC.